This T cell receptor (beta chain) was sequenced for a study of OX40 agonist ivuxolimab in advanced cancers. About the study: Patients receiving dose escalation had hepatocellular carcinoma, melanoma, renal cell or head and neck cancer.

Using immunoSEQ multiplex PCR, the repertoire was profiled, and TCRdb retains in-frame clones only, with some absent. The sample has 55,000 to 90,000 clones, just over 85% seen once. As concerns this clone: Its specificity is unknown.

CDR1 is SGHRS, CDR2 YFSETQ, per germline. V lost 1 base to trimming and J lost 6 bases, with 11 bases between them. The CDR3 runs 14 residues. Systemic immunosuppression or a history of autoimmune disease excluded patients. Broader study findings: Low normalized T-cell clonal expansion was additionally recorded for some nonresponders.

The TCR was taken from an adult with an advanced solid tumor such as melanoma, head and neck, liver or kidney cancer. The chain carries TRBV5-1 and TRBJ2-1; D might be TRBD2 (5 bases). The source was CD4+ or CD8+ T cells sorted from blood, collected in a trial of the OX40 agonist ivuxolimab. The CDR3 DNA reads as TGCGCCAGCAGCTTGTTATCGGACTCCAATGAGCAGTTCTTC. As protein: CASSLLSDSNEQFF.